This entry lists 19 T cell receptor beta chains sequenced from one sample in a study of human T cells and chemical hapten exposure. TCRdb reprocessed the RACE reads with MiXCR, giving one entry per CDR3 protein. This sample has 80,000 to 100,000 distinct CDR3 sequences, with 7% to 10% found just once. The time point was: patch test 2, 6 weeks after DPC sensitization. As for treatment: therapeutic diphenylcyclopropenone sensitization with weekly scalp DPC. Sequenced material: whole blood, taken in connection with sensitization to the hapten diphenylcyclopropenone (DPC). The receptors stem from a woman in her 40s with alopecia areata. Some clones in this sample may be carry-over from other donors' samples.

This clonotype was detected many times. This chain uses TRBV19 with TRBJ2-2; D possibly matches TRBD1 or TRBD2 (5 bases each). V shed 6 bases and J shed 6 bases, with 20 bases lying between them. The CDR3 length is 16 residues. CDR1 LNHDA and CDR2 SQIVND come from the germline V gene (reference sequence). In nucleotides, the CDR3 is TGTGCCAGTAGCACAAGCTATGGTCGGGGCTCCGGGGAGCTGTTTTTT. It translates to CASSTSYGRGSGELFF. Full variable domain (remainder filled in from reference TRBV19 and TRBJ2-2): DGGITQSPKYLFRKEGQNVTLSCEQNLNHDAMYWYRQDPGQGLRLIYYSQIVNDFQKGDIAEGYSVSREKKESFPLTVTSAQKNPTAFYLCASSTSYGRGSGELFFGEGSRLTVL.

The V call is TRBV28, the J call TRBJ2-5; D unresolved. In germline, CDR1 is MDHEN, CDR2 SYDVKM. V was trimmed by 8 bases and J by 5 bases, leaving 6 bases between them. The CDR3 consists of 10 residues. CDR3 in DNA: TGTGCCAGCTTCGGGGAGACCCAGTACTTC. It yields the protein CASFGETQYF.

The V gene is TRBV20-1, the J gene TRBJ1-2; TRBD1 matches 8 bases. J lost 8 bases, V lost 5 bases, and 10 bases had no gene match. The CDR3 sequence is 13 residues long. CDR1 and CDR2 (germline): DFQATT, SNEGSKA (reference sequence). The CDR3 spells CSAPGRGLEGYTF. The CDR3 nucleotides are TGCAGTGCTCCGGGCAGGGGGCTGGAAGGCTACACCTTC.

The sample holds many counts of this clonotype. CDR3 protein: CSAGDSNNYGYTF. CDR3 DNA sequence: TGCAGTGCTGGGGACAGTAATAACTATGGCTACACCTTC. The V and J genes are TRBV20-1 and TRBJ1-2, with 7 bases fitting TRBD1. Per the germline V gene, CDR1 is DFQATT and CDR2 is SNEGSKA (reference sequence). The V gene end was trimmed by 5 bases and the J gene end by 1 base; junction bases not matched to a gene: 4. CDR3 length: 13 residues.

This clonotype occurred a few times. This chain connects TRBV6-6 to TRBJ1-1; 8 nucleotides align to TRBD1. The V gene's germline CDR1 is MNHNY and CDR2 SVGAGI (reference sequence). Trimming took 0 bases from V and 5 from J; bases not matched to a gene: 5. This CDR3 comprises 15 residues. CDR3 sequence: CASSYSTGGKTEAFF. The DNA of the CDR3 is TGTGCCAGCAGTTACTCTACAGGGGGGAAGACTGAAGCTTTCTTT.

The CDR3 spells CAITKGQGGADTQYF. DNA of the CDR3: TGTGCCATCACTAAAGGACAGGGAGGCGCAGATACGCAGTATTTT. The chain recombines TRBV10-3 with TRBJ2-3, with 8 bases aligning to TRBD1. The CDR3 covers 15 residues. The germline V gene has CDR1 ENHRY and CDR2 SYGVKD. Trimming removed 7 bases from V and 4 bases from J; junction bases left unmatched: 10.

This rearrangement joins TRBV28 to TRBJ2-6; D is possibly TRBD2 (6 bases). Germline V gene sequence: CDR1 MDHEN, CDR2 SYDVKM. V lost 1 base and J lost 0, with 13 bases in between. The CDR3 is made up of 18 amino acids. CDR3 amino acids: CASSLYGRGSSGANVLTF. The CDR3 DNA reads TGTGCCAGCAGTTTATACGGACGGGGGAGCTCTGGGGCCAACGTCCTGACTTTC.

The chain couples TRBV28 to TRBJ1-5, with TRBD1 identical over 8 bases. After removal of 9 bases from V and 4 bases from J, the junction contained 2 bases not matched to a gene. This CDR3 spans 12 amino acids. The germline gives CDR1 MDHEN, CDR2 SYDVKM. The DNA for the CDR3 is TGTGCCAGTCGACAGGGGAATCAGCCCCAGCATTTT. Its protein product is CASRQGNQPQHF.

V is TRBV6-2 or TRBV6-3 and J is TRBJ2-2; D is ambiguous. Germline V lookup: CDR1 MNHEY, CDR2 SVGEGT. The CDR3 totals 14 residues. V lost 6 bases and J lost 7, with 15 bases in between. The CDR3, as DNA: TGTGCCAGCAGACCCCCCCAATTGTTCGGGGAGCTGTTTTTT. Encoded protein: CASRPPQLFGELFF.

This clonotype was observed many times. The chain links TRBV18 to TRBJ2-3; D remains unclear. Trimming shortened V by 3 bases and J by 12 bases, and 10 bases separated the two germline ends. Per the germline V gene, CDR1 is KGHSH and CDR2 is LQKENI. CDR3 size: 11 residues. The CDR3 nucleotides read TGTGCCAGCTCACCGTCCGGCGGCCAGTATTTT. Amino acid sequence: CASSPSGGQYF.

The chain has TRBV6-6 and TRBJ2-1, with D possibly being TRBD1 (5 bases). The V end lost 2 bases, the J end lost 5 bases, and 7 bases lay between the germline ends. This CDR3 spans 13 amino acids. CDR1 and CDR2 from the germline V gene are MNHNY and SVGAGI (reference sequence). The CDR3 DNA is TGTGCCAGCAGTTACGGGGCGAACAATGAGCAGTTCTTC. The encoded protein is CASSYGANNEQFF.

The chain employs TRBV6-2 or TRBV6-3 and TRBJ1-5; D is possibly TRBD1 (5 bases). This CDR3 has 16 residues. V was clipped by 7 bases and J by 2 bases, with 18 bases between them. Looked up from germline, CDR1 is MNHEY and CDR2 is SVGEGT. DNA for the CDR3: TGTGCCAGCACCATCGAGGGCGGGGCGGGCAATCAGCCCCAGCATTTT. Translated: CASTIEGGAGNQPQHF.

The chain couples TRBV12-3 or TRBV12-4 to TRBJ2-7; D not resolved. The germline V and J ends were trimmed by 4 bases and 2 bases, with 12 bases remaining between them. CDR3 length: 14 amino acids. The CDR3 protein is CASSSFWPAYEQYF. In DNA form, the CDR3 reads TGTGCCAGCAGTTCGTTTTGGCCAGCCTACGAGCAGTACTTC.

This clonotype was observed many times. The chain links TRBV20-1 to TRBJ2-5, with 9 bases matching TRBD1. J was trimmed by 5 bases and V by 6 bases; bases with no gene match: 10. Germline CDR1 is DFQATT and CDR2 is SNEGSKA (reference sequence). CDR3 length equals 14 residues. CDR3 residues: CSAHNRGLGETQYF. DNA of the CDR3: TGCAGTGCACATAACAGGGGGCTGGGGGAGACCCAGTACTTC.

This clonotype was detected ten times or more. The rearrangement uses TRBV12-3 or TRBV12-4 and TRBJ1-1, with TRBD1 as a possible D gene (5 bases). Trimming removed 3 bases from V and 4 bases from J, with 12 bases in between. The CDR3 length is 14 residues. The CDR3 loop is CASSLGLRITEAFF. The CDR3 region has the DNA TGTGCCAGCAGTTTGGGGCTTCGGATCACTGAAGCTTTCTTT.

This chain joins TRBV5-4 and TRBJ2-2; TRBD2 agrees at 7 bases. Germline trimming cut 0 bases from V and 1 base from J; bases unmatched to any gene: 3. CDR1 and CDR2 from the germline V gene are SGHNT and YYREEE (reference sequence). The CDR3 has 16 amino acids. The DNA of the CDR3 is TGTGCCAGCAGCTTGGCGGTAGCGGGGAACACCGGGGAGCTGTTTTTT. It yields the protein CASSLAVAGNTGELFF.

The CDR3 reads CASSLGLQAYEQFF. In nucleotides, the CDR3 is TGTGCCAGCAGCTTAGGGCTCCAGGCTTATGAGCAGTTCTTC. This chain connects TRBV7-2 to TRBJ2-1; D uncertain. This CDR3 comprises 14 residues. V was cut by 1 base and J by 8 bases, with 12 bases left in between. From germline, CDR1 is SGHTA and CDR2 FQGNSA.

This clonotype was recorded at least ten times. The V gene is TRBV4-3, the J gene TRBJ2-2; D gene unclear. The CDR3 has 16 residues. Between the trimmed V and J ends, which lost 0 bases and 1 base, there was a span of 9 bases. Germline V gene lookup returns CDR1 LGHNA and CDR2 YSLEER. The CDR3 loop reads CASSQDPQQNTGELFF. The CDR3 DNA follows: TGCGCCAGCAGCCAAGATCCCCAGCAGAACACCGGGGAGCTGTTTTTT.

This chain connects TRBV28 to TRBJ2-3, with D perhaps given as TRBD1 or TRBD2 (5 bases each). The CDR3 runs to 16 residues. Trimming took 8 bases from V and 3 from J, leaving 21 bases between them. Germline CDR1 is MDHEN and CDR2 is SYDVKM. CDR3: CASQNSGRLVTDTQYF. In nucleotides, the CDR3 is TGTGCCAGCCAGAACTCGGGGCGCCTAGTTACAGATACGCAGTATTTT.